The clone carrying this T cell receptor (gamma chain) is labeled as large. Other nucleotide sequences in the sample specify the same CDR3. TCRdb applied CATT to the reads for clone calling. Among around 1,500 gamma-chain clones, around 3.1% were seen once, and the ten largest hold 37%. This sample is part of a study of gamma-delta chains in newborns, infants, children. As for the study in general: Microbial exposure reportedly drives polyclonal innate γδ T cell expansion after birth.

Losses at the gene ends were 0 bases for V and 3 bases for J; bases not matched to a gene: 7. The germline V gene encodes CDR1 VTNTFY and CDR2 YDVSTARD (reference sequence). The CDR3 runs 16 residues. The material sequenced was blood. The TCR was taken from a child who was a newborn, infant or young child, either healthy, febrile or measles-vaccinated (not recorded which). The V gene is TRGV3, the J gene TRGJP2. As DNA, the CDR3 is TGTGCCACCTGGGACAGGCGAGAGGGTAGTGATTGGATCAAGACGTTT. Its translation: CATWDRREGSDWIKTF.